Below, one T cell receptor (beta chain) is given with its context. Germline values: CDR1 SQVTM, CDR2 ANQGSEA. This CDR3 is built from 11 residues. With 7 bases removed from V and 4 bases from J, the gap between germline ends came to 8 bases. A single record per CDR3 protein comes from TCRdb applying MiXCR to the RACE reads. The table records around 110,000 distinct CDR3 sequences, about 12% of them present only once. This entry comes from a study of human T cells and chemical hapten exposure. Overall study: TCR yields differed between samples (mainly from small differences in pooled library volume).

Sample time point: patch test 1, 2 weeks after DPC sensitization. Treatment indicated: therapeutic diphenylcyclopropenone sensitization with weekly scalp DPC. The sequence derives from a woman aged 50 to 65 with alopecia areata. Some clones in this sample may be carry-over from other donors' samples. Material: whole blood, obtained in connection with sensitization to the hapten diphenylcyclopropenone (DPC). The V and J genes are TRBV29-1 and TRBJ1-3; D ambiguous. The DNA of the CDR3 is TGCAGCGGTTCGTCAGGAAACACCATATATTTT. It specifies CSGSSGNTIYF.